The TCR beta chain under discussion was sequenced for a study of blood T cell repertoires in COVID-19. Participant age was roughly 18 to 100 years, and participants resided in roughly 25 US areas. This CDR3 comprises 15 residues. V lost 1 base and J 2 bases, leaving 6 bases between the germline ends. Germline lookup yields CDR1 SEHNR and CDR2 FQNEAQ (reference sequence). Assay used: immunoSEQ multiplex PCR; TCRdb lists only in-frame clones, some missing. The sample shows about 200,000 clones, approximately 84% of them seen only once. The chain recombines TRBV7-9 with TRBJ1-6, with D perhaps matching TRBD1 (5 bases). The sequence derives from a man aged 40-55 years who had recovered from COVID-19. The source material was PBMCs or T cells enriched from blood (not recorded which). The CDR3 region is CASSLVTAYNSPLHF. The CDR3 DNA is TGTGCCAGCAGCTTAGTGACAGCCTATAATTCACCCCTCCACTTT.